These 30 T cell receptor beta chains came from one sample sequenced in a study of neoadjuvant anti-PD-1 for oral cavity cancer. Data came from immunoSEQ multiplex PCR; TCRdb stores just in-frame clones and leaves some out. The repertoire has about 79,000 clones, around 83% of them found once; the top ten carry nearly 3.5%. Sample: PBMCs, taken before nivolumab (anti-PD-1) treatment. These receptors were obtained from a person between 40 and 85 years old with oral cavity squamous cell carcinoma.

The chain joins TRBV2 to TRBJ2-1; the D is unclear. The CDR3 totals 11 residues. V lost 7 bases to trimming and J lost 2 bases, with 3 bases between them. CDR1 is SNHLY and CDR2 is FYNNEI in the germline V gene. The chain's CDR3 is CASTAYNEQFF. The CDR3, as DNA: TGTGCCAGCACGGCCTACAATGAGCAGTTCTTC.

The chain combines TRBV5-1 with TRBJ1-1; D is undetermined. Trimming took off 0 bases at V and 0 bases at J, with 9 bases between the two ends. The CDR3 is 15 residues long. The V gene's germline CDR1 is SGHRS and CDR2 YFSETQ. The CDR3: CASSLDPSLNTEAFF. CDR3 DNA sequence: TGCGCCAGCAGCTTGGACCCCTCCTTGAACACTGAAGCTTTCTTT.

This rearrangement joins TRBV7-8 to TRBJ1-1; no firm D call. This CDR3 is 13 amino acids long. V lost 1 base and J lost 3, with 6 bases in between. Germline lookup yields CDR1 SGHVS and CDR2 FQNEAQ. The CDR3 loop is CASSLDVDTEAFF. The CDR3 bases are TGTGCCAGCAGCTTAGACGTGGACACTGAAGCTTTCTTT.

The genes are TRBV7-6 and TRBJ2-1, with 7 bases lining up with TRBD2. Losses at the gene ends were 4 bases for V and 7 bases for J; bases not matched to a gene: 1. The CDR3 has 12 residues. The germline V gene has CDR1 SGHVS and CDR2 FNYEAQ. CDR3 sequence: CASSWGLNEQFF. The CDR3 coding sequence is TGTGCCAGCAGCTGGGGACTAAATGAGCAGTTCTTC.

This chain uses TRBV14 with TRBJ2-4, with D tentatively TRBD1 (5 bases). Trimming removed 0 bases from V and 1 base from J, with 10 bases in between. The CDR3 covers 16 residues. CDR1 SGHDN and CDR2 FVKESK come from the germline V gene. The CDR3 DNA reads as TGTGCCAGCAGCCAAGATGCCAGGGCGGCCAAAAACATTCAGTACTTC. As protein: CASSQDARAAKNIQYF.

V and J are TRBV5-1 and TRBJ2-7; 9 nucleotides match TRBD2. From germline, CDR1 is SGHRS and CDR2 YFSETQ. J lost 2 bases, V lost 0 bases, and 12 bases had no gene match. This CDR3 has 18 amino acids. CDR3 residues: CASSLGRGFRTSAYEQYF. CDR3 sequence (DNA): TGCGCCAGCAGCTTGGGGAGGGGTTTCCGGACTAGCGCCTACGAGCAGTACTTC.

The V and J genes are TRBV7-2 and TRBJ2-5, with 11 bases that match TRBD2. The CDR3 loop spans 17 amino acids. V lost 1 base, J lost 5 bases, and 9 bases stayed unmatched. In germline, CDR1 is SGHTA, CDR2 FQGNSA. In DNA, the CDR3 is TGTGCCAGCAGCTTAGGGAGTCTAGCGGGAGGAGGTGAGACCCAGTACTTC. Protein: CASSLGSLAGGGETQYF.

The J gene is TRBJ2-3, the V gene TRBV29-1, with a weak D call TRBD1 (6 bases). In germline, CDR1 is SQVTM, CDR2 ANQGSEA. This CDR3 spans 13 amino acids. V was trimmed by 0 bases and J by 5 bases, leaving 9 bases between them. The CDR3 sequence is CSVEEQGVDTQYF. Here the CDR3 DNA reads TGCAGCGTTGAAGAACAGGGTGTAGATACGCAGTATTTT.

CDR3 loop: CASSLEGAPYNEQFF. In DNA form, the CDR3 reads TGTGCCAGCAGCTTAGAAGGGGCACCCTACAATGAGCAGTTCTTC. V is TRBV5-8 and J is TRBJ2-1, with D perhaps TRBD1 (5 bases). From germline, CDR1 is SGHTS and CDR2 YDEGEE. The CDR3 extends over 15 amino acids. Trimming cost V 2 bases and J 2 bases, with 11 bases left between them.

The rearrangement links TRBV30 to TRBJ2-1; TRBD2 agrees at 7 bases. After removal of 2 bases from V and 15 bases from J, the junction contained 16 bases not matched to a gene. Germline CDR1 and CDR2: GTSNPN and SVGIG (reference sequence). The CDR3 consists of 14 residues. The CDR3 protein is CAWSTPQDASGPFF. The CDR3 nucleotides are TGTGCCTGGAGTACCCCTCAAGACGCTAGCGGTCCGTTCTTC.

The V gene is TRBV29-1, the J gene TRBJ2-6, with D unclear. V was cut by 4 bases and J by 0 bases, with 7 bases left in between. Per the germline V gene, CDR1 is SQVTM and CDR2 is ANQGSEA. The CDR3 has 14 amino acids. This chain's CDR3 is CSVAENSGANVLTF. The CDR3 DNA is TGCAGCGTTGCCGAAAACTCTGGGGCCAACGTCCTGACTTTC.

The chain has TRBV6-1 and TRBJ2-7, with 7 bases lining up with TRBD1. With V trimmed by 10 bases and J by 0 bases, 6 bases remained unmatched. Germline CDR1 and CDR2: MNHNS and SASEGT. The CDR3 has 13 amino acids. The DNA for the CDR3 is TGTGCCACAGGACAGGCCCACTCCTACGAGCAGTACTTC. This translates into CATGQAHSYEQYF.

V usage is TRBV7-9 and J usage is TRBJ1-1; maybe TRBD1 (5 bases). Germline CDR1 reads SEHNR; CDR2 reads FQNEAQ (reference sequence). The CDR3 totals 11 residues. V was clipped by 5 bases and J by 7 bases, with 8 bases between them. CDR3 residues: CASSVTVEAFF. The CDR3 DNA is TGTGCCAGCAGCGTGACAGTTGAAGCTTTCTTT.

The chain recombines TRBV30 with TRBJ1-1; unclear D gene. V gave up 3 bases and J gave up 5 bases, with 16 bases separating them. This CDR3 spans 14 amino acids. Looked up from germline, CDR1 is GTSNPN and CDR2 is SVGIG (reference sequence). CDR3 bases: TGTGCCTGGAGCCCCAAATCCCGGGTGACTGAAGCTTTCTTT. Translation gives CAWSPKSRVTEAFF.

The chain links TRBV30 to TRBJ2-2; 13 nucleotides match TRBD2. Germline V gene data show CDR1 as GTSNPN and CDR2 as SVGIG (reference sequence). V shed 4 bases and J 7 bases; nucleotides not matched to a gene: 6. This CDR3 is 15 amino acids long. The CDR3 loop reads CAWKTSGRSHGELFF. DNA for the CDR3: TGTGCCTGGAAGACTAGCGGGAGGTCCCACGGGGAGCTGTTTTTT.

The rearrangement uses TRBV7-9 and TRBJ1-2; 7 bases align to TRBD1. The CDR3 has 14 amino acids. CDR1 SEHNR and CDR2 FQNEAQ come from the germline V gene (reference sequence). The V and J ends lost 5 bases and 0 bases, in that order; junction bases with no gene match: 3. The CDR3 loop reads CASSPGQTNYGYTF. The CDR3 nucleotides read TGTGCCAGCAGCCCGGGACAGACTAACTATGGCTACACCTTC.

The genes are TRBV5-6 and TRBJ2-3; D is perhaps TRBD1 or TRBD2 (6 bases each). CDR3 length: 12 residues. CDR1 is SGHDT, CDR2 YYEEEE, per germline. V lost 5 bases and J 6 bases, leaving 10 bases between the germline ends. The CDR3 DNA sequence: TGTGCCAGCAGACTAGGGGGGGATACGCAGTATTTT. It translates to CASRLGGDTQYF.

The CDR3 sequence: CASSPAGASDTQYF. CDR3 DNA: TGCGCCAGCAGCCCCGCAGGGGCCTCAGATACGCAGTATTTT. The rearrangement links TRBV4-1 to TRBJ2-3; possible D gene TRBD1, 6 bases. The V end lost 4 bases, the J end lost 4 bases, and 12 bases lay between the germline ends. Looked up from germline, CDR1 is MGHRA and CDR2 is YSYEKL. The CDR3 spans 14 residues.

About this clone: The same CDR3 can be traced to other DNA sequences in this sample. V gene TRBV28 combines with J gene TRBJ2-3; D remains ambiguous. Germline V gene lookup returns CDR1 MDHEN and CDR2 SYDVKM. This CDR3 is built from 13 residues. The V end was cut by 3 bases, the J end by 0 bases, with 4 bases between. For the CDR3, the DNA is TGTGCCAGCAGTTTTGGCAGCACAGATACGCAGTATTTT. Translation gives CASSFGSTDTQYF.

The chain is built from TRBV7-2 and TRBJ2-5, with D tentatively TRBD1 or TRBD2 (5 bases each). Germline loops: CDR1 SGHTA, CDR2 FQGNSA. Trimming took off 5 bases at V and 9 bases at J, with 19 bases between the two ends. The CDR3 spans 14 residues. CDR3 sequence reads: CASSTGTHQGAQYF. In nucleotides, the CDR3 is TGTGCCAGCAGCACCGGGACCCATCAAGGGGCCCAGTACTTC.

The chain carries TRBV5-1 and TRBJ2-5, with 9 bases fitting TRBD2. The length of the CDR3 is 15 residues. After removal of 4 bases from V and 9 bases from J, the junction contained 13 bases not matched to a gene. Per the germline V gene, CDR1 is SGHRS and CDR2 is YFSETQ. The DNA for the CDR3 is TGCGCCAGCAGCGATAGCGGGGGCGTAGGGGTGGCCCAGTACTTC. Translating it yields CASSDSGGVGVAQYF. The full variable domain, its missing parts supplied by reference TRBV5-1 and TRBJ2-5, is KAGVTQTPRYLIKTRGQQVTLSCSPISGHRSVSWYQQTPGQGLQFLFEYFSETQRNKGNFPGRFSGRQFSNSRSEMNVSTLELGDSALYLCASSDSGGVGVAQYFGPGTRLLVL.

In its sample, this clone was seen once. The V gene is TRBV11-3, the J gene TRBJ2-1, with 9 bases aligning to TRBD2. Losses at the gene ends were 4 bases for V and 4 bases for J; bases not matched to a gene: 5. The CDR3 has 15 amino acids. The germline V gene encodes CDR1 SGHNT and CDR2 YENEEA. CDR3 in DNA: TGTGCCAGCAGCTCAAGCGGGGGGTTATACAATGAGCAGTTCTTC. This encodes CASSSSGGLYNEQFF.

The chain couples TRBV19 to TRBJ1-5; 10 bases match TRBD1. Trimming at V came to 5 bases and at J to 0 bases, leaving 10 bases not matched to a gene. Germline V gene sequence: CDR1 LNHDA, CDR2 SQIVND (reference sequence). There are 18 residues in the CDR3. The CDR3 coding sequence is TGTGCCAGTAGTCCGGGACAGGGGCCAAGGTATAGCAATCAGCCCCAGCATTTT. The encoded protein is CASSPGQGPRYSNQPQHF.

The rearrangement uses TRBV2 and TRBJ2-3; 11 bases line up with TRBD2. J was trimmed by 2 bases and V by 8 bases; bases with no gene match: 12. The germline gives CDR1 SNHLY, CDR2 FYNNEI. The CDR3 consists of 17 residues. This CDR3 reads CASHGGGLAELTDTQYF. Written as DNA, the CDR3 is TGTGCCAGCCATGGGGGGGGACTAGCGGAACTCACAGATACGCAGTATTTT.

This clone was detected only a few times. The CDR3 region is CASSVGLAGREQYF. The CDR3 region has the DNA TGTGCCAGCAGCGTAGGGCTAGCGGGGAGGGAGCAGTACTTC. The V call is TRBV9, the J call TRBJ2-7, with 9 nucleotides matching TRBD2. The ends lost 0 bases at V and 7 bases at J; junction bases unmatched: 5. Germline V gene data show CDR1 as SGDLS and CDR2 as YYNGEE. The length of the CDR3 is 14 residues. Variable domain in full (rest from reference TRBV9 and TRBJ2-7): DSGVTQTPKHLITATGQRVTLRCSPRSGDLSVYWYQQSLDQGLQFLIQYYNGEERAKGNILERFSAQQFPDLHSELNLSSLELGDSALYFCASSVGLAGREQYFGPGTRLTVT.

The chain's CDR3 is CASSGGLNTDTQYF. CDR3 nucleotides: TGCGCCAGCAGCGGCGGACTCAACACAGATACGCAGTATTTT. This chain uses TRBV5-1 with TRBJ2-3; D might be TRBD2 (5 bases). V was clipped by 4 bases and J by 2 bases, with 11 bases between them. The CDR3 is made up of 14 amino acids. The germline V gene encodes CDR1 SGHRS and CDR2 YFSETQ.

The chain employs TRBV10-3 and TRBJ2-1; 9 bases map to TRBD2. The ends lost 4 bases at V and 4 bases at J; junction bases unmatched: 2. The CDR3 sequence is 14 residues long. Germline CDR1 reads ENHRY; CDR2 reads SYGVKD. The CDR3 nucleotides read TGTGCCATCAGTGTAGCGGGAGCTTACAATGAGCAGTTCTTC. It specifies CAISVAGAYNEQFF.

About this clone itself: At one end, the junction sequence differs from germline, possibly due to a read error. V and J are TRBV5-4 and TRBJ2-1, with D tentatively TRBD1 or TRBD2 (5 bases each). Germline V lookup: CDR1 SGHNT, CDR2 YYREEE (reference sequence). The CDR3 sequence is 18 residues long. The CDR3 reads CASSRNPGRSQSSNEQFF. In nucleotides, the CDR3 is TGTGCCAGCAGCCGAAACCCGGGACGGTCCCAATCCTCCAATGAGCAGTTCTTC.

V usage is TRBV10-2 and J usage is TRBJ2-1, with TRBD2 matching over 15 bases. This CDR3 is built from 15 residues. Germline V gene lookup returns CDR1 WSHSY and CDR2 SAAADI. V trimming: 7 bases; J trimming: 7 bases; junction bases outside the gene matches: 5. The CDR3 here is CASTPGTSGRNEQFF. CDR3 coding DNA: TGCGCCAGCACTCCTGGGACTAGCGGGAGGAATGAGCAGTTCTTC.

The chain recombines TRBV7-9 with TRBJ1-6, with a tentative D call TRBD1 (5 bases). CDR1 and CDR2 from the germline V gene are SEHNR and FQNEAQ (reference sequence). The CDR3 contains 17 residues. With 5 bases removed from V and 5 bases from J, the gap between germline ends came to 19 bases. Written as DNA, the CDR3 is TGTGCCAGCAGCGCTGGACGGGACTCCCCTCATAATTCACCCCTCCACTTT. It encodes CASSAGRDSPHNSPLHF.